The T cell receptor beta chain described here comes from a study of cytomegalovirus exposure and HLA in healthy donors. As to this clone: The antigen is not known.

Study observations and caveats: Investigators reported 150 to 200 TCR beta chains as tied to cytomegalovirus. Certain indistinguishable V segments, among them TRBV6-2 and TRBV6-3, were excluded.

It was with 60 Vbeta and 13 Jbeta primers that the PCR ran. Assay: immunoSEQ multiplex PCR; the TCRdb copy retains only in-frame clones and omits some. The table includes about 80,000 clones, about 80% detected once. The CDR3 is 15 amino acids. Germline V CDR1 and CDR2: SQVTM, ANQGSEA. Trimming removed 4 bases from V and 0 bases from J, with 15 bases in between. The sample taken for sequencing was PBMCs. The J gene is TRBJ2-5, the V gene TRBV29-1; D remains unclear. This receptor was obtained from a woman aged 50 to 65 in good health and CMV-seropositive. CDR3 sequence (DNA): TGCAGCGTTGTATTTGCAAATTCTAACCAAGAGACCCAGTACTTC. This sequence encodes CSVVFANSNQETQYF.